This TCR beta chain stems from a study of long-term antiretroviral therapy in people with HIV. Overall study: A decade or so separates the oldest specimens from the later 2015 immediate-ART recommendation.

Points from the study as a whole: Increased diversity was seen after ART, yet it remained lower than in transplant donor controls. Samples were collected from the mid-2000s to the late 2010s under possibly less effective ART regimens. It was observed that HIV repertoires exhibited narrower CDR3 length ranges than controls.

CDR3 length equals 15 residues. CDR1 and CDR2 (germline): MNHNY, SVGAGI (reference sequence). The trim removed 6 bases at V and 5 bases at J, leaving 10 bases unmatched. Details on this clone: Its antigen remains unidentified.

This was the immunoSEQ v3.0 assay at survey level. Sequenced by immunoSEQ multiplex PCR; TCRdb stores in-frame clones only, minus some. The table records under 45,000 clones, about 94% of them present only once. The TCR was taken from a young man with HIV. Specimen: unsorted PBMCs, collected around 9.2 years after starting antiretroviral therapy. The chain is built from TRBV6-6 and TRBJ2-7; TRBD1 aligns across 10 bases. CDR3: CASSDRQGASHEQYF. CDR3 coding DNA: TGTGCCAGCAGCGACCGACAGGGGGCATCCCACGAGCAGTACTTC.